There are a few counts of the clone carrying this T cell receptor beta chain. What it binds is not known. Among all donors, each was a healthy Caucasian. This specimen comes from a study of identical twins. The study's findings and limits: The study based its conclusions on cross-sectional statistical analysis and did not follow the same donors. Analyses based on zero insertions could be partly confounded by invariant MAIT and iNKT cells.

The V and J ends lost 0 bases and 10 bases respectively, with 13 bases between them. Germline V CDR1 and CDR2: MNHEY, SVGAGI. There are 15 residues in the CDR3. TCRdb reprocessed the 5' RACE reads with MiXCR, giving one entry per CDR3 protein. The top ten hold approximately 1.5% of the sample, which has some 630,000 distinct CDR3 sequences, just over 7% seen once. This sample was also put to use in a study of yellow fever vaccine responses in identical twins.

This chain links TRBV6-5 with TRBJ1-6; the D is unclear. Sequencing input: PBMCs. The sequence was collected from a woman aged 18 to 35 in good health. CDR3 amino acids: CASSYSRIGESPLHF. The CDR3 nucleotides read TGTGCCAGCAGTTACTCGAGGATCGGGGAATCACCCCTCCACTTT.